Following are 5 T cell receptor beta chains from one sample sequenced in a study of cytomegalovirus exposure and HLA in healthy donors. Data came from immunoSEQ multiplex PCR; TCRdb stores just in-frame clones and leaves some out. The sample contains some 210,000 clones, over 80% of which appear only once. The sequenced sample consisted of PBMCs. These receptors all come from a woman in her late teens or twenties in good health and CMV-seronegative.

The chain uses TRBV2 and TRBJ1-1; unclear D gene. The germline CDR1 and CDR2 sequences are SNHLY and FYNNEI. The CDR3 covers 12 residues. V was clipped by 7 bases and J by 11 bases, with 17 bases between them. The CDR3 spells CASIRESSQAFF. CDR3 nucleotides: TGTGCCAGCATAAGGGAGTCAAGCCAGGCTTTCTTT.

As for this clone: Other DNA sequences from this sample encode an identical CDR3 as well. V and J are TRBV19 and TRBJ1-1; TRBD1 might be the D (5 bases). The CDR3 has 14 residues. V lost 4 bases and J lost 4, with 13 bases in between. Germline-derived CDR1 and CDR2 are LNHDA and SQIVND (reference sequence). The CDR3 is CASSRAGGGTEAFF. As DNA, the CDR3 is TGTGCCAGTAGTAGAGCGGGCGGGGGCACTGAAGCTTTCTTT.

The V and J genes are TRBV27 and TRBJ2-1, with 11 bases aligning to TRBD2. Trimming removed 3 bases from V and 9 bases from J; junction bases left unmatched: 7. CDR3 length: 15 residues. The germline V gene has CDR1 MNHEY and CDR2 SMNVEV (reference sequence). The CDR3 protein is CASSFVAGGPGEQFF. In DNA form, the CDR3 reads TGTGCCAGCAGTTTTGTAGCGGGAGGGCCGGGTGAGCAGTTCTTC.

Turning to this clone: This specimen includes other DNA sequences encoding the same CDR3. The V call is TRBV18, the J call TRBJ1-5; D is unresolved. The CDR3 is 13 residues long. Germline CDR1 and CDR2: KGHSH and LQKENI. V was trimmed by 5 bases and J by 3 bases, leaving 8 bases between them. In nucleotides, the CDR3 is TGTGCCAGCTCAAGGCAGGACAATCAGCCCCAGCATTTT. This gives the protein CASSRQDNQPQHF.

The rearrangement links TRBV15 to TRBJ2-1, with a tentative D call TRBD2 (6 bases). V gave up 1 base and J gave up 3 bases, with 16 bases separating them. Germline loops: CDR1 LNHNV, CDR2 YYDKDF (reference sequence). The CDR3 is made up of 17 amino acids. CDR3: CATSRAPGISGYNEQFF. The CDR3 coding sequence is TGTGCCACCAGCAGAGCCCCGGGGATTAGCGGCTACAATGAGCAGTTCTTC.